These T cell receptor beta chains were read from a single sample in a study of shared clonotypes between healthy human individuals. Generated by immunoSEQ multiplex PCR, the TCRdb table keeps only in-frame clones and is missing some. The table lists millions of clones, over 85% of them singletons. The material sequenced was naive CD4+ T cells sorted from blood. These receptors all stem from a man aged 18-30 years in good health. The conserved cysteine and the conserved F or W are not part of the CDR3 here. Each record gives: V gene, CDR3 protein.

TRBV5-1 ASSWTQGTSEAF
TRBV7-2 ASSLALIAVVGKQY
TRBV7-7 ASSLVSGQGKVRANSPLH
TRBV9 ASSVVGGSTYNEQF
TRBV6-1 AISSGGGSYNEQF
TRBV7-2 ASSRDYNEQF
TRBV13 ASSLGGAAPWTDTQY
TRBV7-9 ASSPAWASHNEQF
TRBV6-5 ASSSGSGGENIQY
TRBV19 ASSIGLSYEQY